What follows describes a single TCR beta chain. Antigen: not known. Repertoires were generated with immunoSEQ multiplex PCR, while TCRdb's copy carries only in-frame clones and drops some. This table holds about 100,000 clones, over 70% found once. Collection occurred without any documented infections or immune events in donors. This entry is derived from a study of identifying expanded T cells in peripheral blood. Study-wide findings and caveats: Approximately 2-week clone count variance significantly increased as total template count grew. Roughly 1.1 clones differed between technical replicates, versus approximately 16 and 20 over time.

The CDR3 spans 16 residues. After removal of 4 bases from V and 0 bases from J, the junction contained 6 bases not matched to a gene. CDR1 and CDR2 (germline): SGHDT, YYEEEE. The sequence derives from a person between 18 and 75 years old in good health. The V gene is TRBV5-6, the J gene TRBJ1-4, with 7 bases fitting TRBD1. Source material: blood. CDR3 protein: CASSPAGQATNEKLFF. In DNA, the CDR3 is TGTGCCAGCAGCCCAGCAGGACAGGCAACTAATGAAAAACTGTTTTTT.